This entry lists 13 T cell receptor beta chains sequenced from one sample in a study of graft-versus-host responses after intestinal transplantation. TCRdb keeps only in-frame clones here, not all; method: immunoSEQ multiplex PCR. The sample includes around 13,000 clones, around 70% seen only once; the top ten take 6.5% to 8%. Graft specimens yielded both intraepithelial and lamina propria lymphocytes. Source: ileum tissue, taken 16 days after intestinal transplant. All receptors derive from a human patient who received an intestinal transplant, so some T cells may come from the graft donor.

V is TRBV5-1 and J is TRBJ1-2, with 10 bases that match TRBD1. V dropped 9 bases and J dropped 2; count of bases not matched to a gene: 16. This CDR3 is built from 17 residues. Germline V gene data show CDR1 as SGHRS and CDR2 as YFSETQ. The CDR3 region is CANSSSGTGVSNYGYTF. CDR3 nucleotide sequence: TGCGCCAACTCTTCCTCCGGGACAGGGGTCTCAAACTATGGCTACACCTTC.

The CDR3 loop is CASSERSTYRNTEAFF. CDR3 DNA sequence: TGCGCCAGCAGCGAGAGGTCTACGTATCGGAACACTGAAGCTTTCTTT. The chain combines TRBV5-1 with TRBJ1-1, with D hard to call. Germline V gene lookup returns CDR1 SGHRS and CDR2 YFSETQ. The CDR3 runs 16 residues. Trimming left V 4 bases short and J 1 base short, with 17 bases between.

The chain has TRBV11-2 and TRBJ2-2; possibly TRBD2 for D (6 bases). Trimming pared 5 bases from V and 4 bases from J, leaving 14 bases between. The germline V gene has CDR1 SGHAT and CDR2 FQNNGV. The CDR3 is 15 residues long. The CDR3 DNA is TGTGCCAGCAGCCCAGCGGGTGGGGTCACCGGGGAGCTGTTTTTT. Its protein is CASSPAGGVTGELFF.

The CDR3 loop is CASSKGQGDMNTEAFF. CDR3 sequence (DNA): TGTGCCAGTAGTAAGGGACAGGGCGATATGAACACTGAAGCTTTCTTT. This rearrangement joins TRBV19 to TRBJ1-1, with 9 bases aligning to TRBD1. Germline V gene sequence: CDR1 LNHDA, CDR2 SQIVND (reference sequence). V lost 4 bases, J lost 0 bases, and 6 bases stayed unmatched. The CDR3 covers 16 residues.

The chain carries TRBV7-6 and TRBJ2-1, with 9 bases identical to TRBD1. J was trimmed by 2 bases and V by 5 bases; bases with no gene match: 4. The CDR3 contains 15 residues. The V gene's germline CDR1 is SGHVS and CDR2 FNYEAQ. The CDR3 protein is CASSDTGGAYNEQFF. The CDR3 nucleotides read TGTGCCAGCAGCGACACAGGGGGCGCCTACAATGAGCAGTTCTTC.

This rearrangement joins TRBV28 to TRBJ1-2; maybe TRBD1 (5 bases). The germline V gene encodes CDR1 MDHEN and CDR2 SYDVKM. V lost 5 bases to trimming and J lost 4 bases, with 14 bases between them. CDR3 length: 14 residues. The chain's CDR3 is CASSKGLRIYGYTF. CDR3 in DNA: TGTGCCAGCAGTAAGGGACTGAGAATCTATGGCTACACCTTC.

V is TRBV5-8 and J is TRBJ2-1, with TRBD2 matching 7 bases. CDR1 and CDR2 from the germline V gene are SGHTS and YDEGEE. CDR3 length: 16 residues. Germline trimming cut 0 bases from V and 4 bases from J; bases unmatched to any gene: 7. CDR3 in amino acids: CASSLAGGPTYNEQFF. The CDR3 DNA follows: TGTGCCAGCAGCTTGGCGGGGGGACCCACTTACAATGAGCAGTTCTTC.

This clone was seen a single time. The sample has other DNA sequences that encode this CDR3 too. The CDR3: CASSMTASYEQYF. The CDR3 DNA sequence: TGCGCCAGCAGTATGACAGCATCCTACGAGCAGTACTTC. The V and J genes are TRBV10-1 and TRBJ2-7; TRBD1 is a possible D gene (5 bases). The CDR3 length is 13 residues. The ends were cut back, 5 bases at V and 1 base at J, with 9 bases in the middle. Germline assignment: CDR1 WNHNN and CDR2 SYGVQD (reference sequence).

The CDR3 region is CAISESDPSGSRSEQYF. The CDR3 coding sequence is TGTGCCATCAGTGAGTCCGACCCTAGCGGGAGTCGGAGCGAGCAGTACTTC. The gene calls are TRBV10-3 and TRBJ2-7, with 10 bases fitting TRBD2. The germline V gene has CDR1 ENHRY and CDR2 SYGVKD. The V segment lost 0 bases and the J segment 6 bases; nucleotides outside the gene matches: 11. CDR3 length: 17 amino acids.

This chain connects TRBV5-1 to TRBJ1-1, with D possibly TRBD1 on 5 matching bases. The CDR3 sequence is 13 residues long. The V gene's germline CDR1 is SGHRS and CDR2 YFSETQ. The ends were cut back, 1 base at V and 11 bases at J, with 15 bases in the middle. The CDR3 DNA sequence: TGCGCCAGCAGCTTGTTACGTGGGGACTTGGCTTTCTTT. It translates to CASSLLRGDLAFF.

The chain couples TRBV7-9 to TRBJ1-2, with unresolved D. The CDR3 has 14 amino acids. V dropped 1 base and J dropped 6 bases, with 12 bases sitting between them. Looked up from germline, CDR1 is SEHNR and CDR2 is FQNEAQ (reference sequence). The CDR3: CASSLVPGRNGYTF. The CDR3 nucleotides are TGTGCCAGCAGCTTAGTGCCGGGAAGGAATGGCTACACCTTC.

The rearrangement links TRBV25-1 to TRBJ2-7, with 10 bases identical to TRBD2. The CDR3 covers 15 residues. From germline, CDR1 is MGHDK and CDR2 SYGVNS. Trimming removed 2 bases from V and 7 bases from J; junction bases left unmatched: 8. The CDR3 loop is CASSEKLAGSKEQYF. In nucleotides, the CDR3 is TGTGCCAGCAGTGAAAAACTAGCGGGATCAAAGGAGCAGTACTTC.

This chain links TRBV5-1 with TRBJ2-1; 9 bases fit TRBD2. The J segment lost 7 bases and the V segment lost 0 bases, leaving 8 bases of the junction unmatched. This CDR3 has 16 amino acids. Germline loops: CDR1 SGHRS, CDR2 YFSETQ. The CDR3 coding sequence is TGCGCCAGCAGCTTGGGGTCGGCGGGGGGGCTAAATGAGCAGTTCTTC. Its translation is CASSLGSAGGLNEQFF.